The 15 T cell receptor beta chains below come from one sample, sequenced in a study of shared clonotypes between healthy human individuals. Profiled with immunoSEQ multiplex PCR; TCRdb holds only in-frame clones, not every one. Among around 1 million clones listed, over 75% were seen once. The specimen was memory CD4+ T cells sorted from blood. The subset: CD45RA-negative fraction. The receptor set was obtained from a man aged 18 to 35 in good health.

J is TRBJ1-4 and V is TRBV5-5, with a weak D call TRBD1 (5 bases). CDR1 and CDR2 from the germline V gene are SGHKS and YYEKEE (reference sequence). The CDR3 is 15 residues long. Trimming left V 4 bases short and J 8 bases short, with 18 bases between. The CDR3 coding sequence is TGTGCCAGCAGCCACGAGACAGCCCGAGGCGAAAAACTGTTTTTT. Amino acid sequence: CASSHETARGEKLFF.

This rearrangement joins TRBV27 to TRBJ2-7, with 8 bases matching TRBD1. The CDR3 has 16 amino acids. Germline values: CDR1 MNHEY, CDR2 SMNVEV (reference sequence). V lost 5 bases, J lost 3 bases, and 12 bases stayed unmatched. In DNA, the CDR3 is TGTGCCAGCAGTAAGAGCCCGTGGACAGGGAACTACGAGCAGTACTTC. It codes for CASSKSPWTGNYEQYF.

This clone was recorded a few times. The CDR3 DNA follows: TGCGCCAGCAGCGCAGGGGGCATTAGGAACACCGGGGAGCTGTTTTTT. Its protein product is CASSAGGIRNTGELFF. The chain couples TRBV5-1 to TRBJ2-2; TRBD1 matches 8 bases. The junction had 6 bases not matched to a gene; V was cut back by 4 bases and J by 1 base. The germline CDR1 and CDR2 sequences are SGHRS and YFSETQ. This CDR3 has 16 amino acids.

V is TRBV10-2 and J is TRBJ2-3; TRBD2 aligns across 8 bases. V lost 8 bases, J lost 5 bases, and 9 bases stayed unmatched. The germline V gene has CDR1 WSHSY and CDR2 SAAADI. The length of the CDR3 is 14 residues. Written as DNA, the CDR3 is TGCGCCAGCTACCGGGAGGGCCCGGTAGATACGCAGTATTTT. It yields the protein CASYREGPVDTQYF.

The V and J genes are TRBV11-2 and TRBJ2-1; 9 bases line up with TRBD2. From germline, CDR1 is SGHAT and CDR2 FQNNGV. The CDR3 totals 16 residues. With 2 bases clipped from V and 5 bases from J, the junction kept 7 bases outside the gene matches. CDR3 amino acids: CASSLRALAGHNEQFF. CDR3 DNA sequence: TGTGCCAGCAGCTTACGGGCCCTAGCGGGGCACAATGAGCAGTTCTTC.

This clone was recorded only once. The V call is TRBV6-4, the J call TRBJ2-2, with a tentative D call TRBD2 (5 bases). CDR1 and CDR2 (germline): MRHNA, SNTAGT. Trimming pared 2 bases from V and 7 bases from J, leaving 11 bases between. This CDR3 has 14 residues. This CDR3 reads CASSDHLGNGELFF. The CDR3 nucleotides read TGTGCCAGCAGTGACCACCTCGGGAACGGGGAGCTGTTTTTT.

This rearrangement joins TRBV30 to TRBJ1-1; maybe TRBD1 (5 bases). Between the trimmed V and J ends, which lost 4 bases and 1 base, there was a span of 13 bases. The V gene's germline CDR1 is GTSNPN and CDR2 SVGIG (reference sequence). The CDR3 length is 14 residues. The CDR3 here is CAWTQGSPNTEAFF. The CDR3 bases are TGTGCCTGGACTCAGGGCTCCCCGAACACTGAAGCTTTCTTT.

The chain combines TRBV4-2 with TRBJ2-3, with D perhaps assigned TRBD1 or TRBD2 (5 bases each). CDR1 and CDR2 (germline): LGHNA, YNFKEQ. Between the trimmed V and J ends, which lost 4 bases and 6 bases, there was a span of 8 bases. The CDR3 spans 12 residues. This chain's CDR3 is CASSRGADTQYF. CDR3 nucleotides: TGTGCCAGCAGCCGAGGGGCCGATACGCAGTATTTT.

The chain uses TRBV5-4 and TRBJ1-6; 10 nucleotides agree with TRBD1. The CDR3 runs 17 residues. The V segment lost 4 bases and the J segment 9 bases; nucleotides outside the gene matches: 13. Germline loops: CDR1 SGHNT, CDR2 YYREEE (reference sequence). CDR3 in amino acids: CASSPKTGGGERSPLHF. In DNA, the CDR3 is TGTGCCAGCAGCCCGAAGACAGGGGGCGGTGAGCGTTCACCCCTCCACTTT. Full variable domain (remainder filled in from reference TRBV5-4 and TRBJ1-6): ETGVTQSPTHLIKTRGQQVTLRCSSQSGHNTVSWYQQALGQGPQFIFQYYREEENGRGNFPPRFSGLQFPNYSSELNVNALELDDSALYLCASSPKTGGGERSPLHFGNGTRLTVT.

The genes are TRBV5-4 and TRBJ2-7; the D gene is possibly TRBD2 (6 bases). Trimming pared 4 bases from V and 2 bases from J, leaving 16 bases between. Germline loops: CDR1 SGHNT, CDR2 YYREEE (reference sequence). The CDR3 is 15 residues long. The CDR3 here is CASSLSLGEAYEQYF. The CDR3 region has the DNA TGTGCCAGCAGCCTATCCCTCGGGGAGGCCTACGAGCAGTACTTC.

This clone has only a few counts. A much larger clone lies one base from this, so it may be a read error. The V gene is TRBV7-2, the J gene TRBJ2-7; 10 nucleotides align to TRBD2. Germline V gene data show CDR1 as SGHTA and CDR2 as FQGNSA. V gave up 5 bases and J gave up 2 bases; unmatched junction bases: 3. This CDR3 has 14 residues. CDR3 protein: CASSRAGGPYEQYF. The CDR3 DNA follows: TGTGCCAGCAGCCGAGCGGGGGGGCCCTACGAGCAGTACTTC.

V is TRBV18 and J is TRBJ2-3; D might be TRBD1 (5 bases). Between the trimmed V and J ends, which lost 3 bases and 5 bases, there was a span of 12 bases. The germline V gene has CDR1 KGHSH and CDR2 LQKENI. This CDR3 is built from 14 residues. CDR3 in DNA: TGTGCCAGCTCACCTACCCAGGGTCAAGATACGCAGTATTTT. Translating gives CASSPTQGQDTQYF.

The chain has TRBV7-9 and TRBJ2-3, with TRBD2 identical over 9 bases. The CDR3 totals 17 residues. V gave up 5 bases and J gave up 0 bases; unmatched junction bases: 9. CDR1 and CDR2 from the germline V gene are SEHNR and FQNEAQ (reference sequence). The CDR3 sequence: CASSLGGRGLSTDTQYF. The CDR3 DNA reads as TGTGCCAGCAGCCTTGGCGGGAGGGGGCTGAGCACAGATACGCAGTATTTT.

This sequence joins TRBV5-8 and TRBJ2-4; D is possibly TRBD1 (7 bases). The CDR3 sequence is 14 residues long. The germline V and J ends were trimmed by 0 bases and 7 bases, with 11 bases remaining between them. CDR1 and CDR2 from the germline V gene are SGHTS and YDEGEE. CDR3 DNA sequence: TGTGCCAGCAGCTTGGCGTCAGGGGGGAACATTCAGTACTTC. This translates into CASSLASGGNIQYF.

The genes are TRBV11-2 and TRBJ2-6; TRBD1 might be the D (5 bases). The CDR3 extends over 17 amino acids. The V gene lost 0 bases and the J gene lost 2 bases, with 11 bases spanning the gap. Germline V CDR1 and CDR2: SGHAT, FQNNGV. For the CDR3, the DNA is TGTGCCAGCAGCTTAGATCCAGGGTTCGCTGGGGCCAACGTCCTGACTTTC. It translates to CASSLDPGFAGANVLTF.